A single sample is the source of the 26 T cell receptor beta chains below, sequenced in a study of T cells expressing NK-cell markers. TCRdb re-called the 5' RACE reads, yielding one record per CDR3 amino acid sequence without DNA. Recorded here are approximately 380,000 distinct CDR3 sequences; the top ten clones represent roughly 5.2%. Sequenced input: blood T cells: a sorted CD56 or NKG2C T cell subset, CD4+ or CD8+ T cells, or bulk PBMC T cells (not recorded which). The receptors shown here come from a man aged 18-69 years in good health.

The CDR3 sequence is CASSQGNTAIQETQYF. This chain links TRBV4-1 with TRBJ2-5. CDR3 length: 16 amino acids. CDR1 is MGHRA and CDR2 is YSYEKL in the germline V gene.

The V and J genes are TRBV6-1 and TRBJ2-7; TCRdb's D call, TRBD2, is unchecked because there is no DNA. CDR3 length equals 15 residues. CDR1 is MNHNS and CDR2 is SASEGT in the germline V gene. CDR3 residues: CASRLLAGSSYEQYF.

The gene calls are TRBV29-1 and TRBJ1-1; TCRdb's D call of TRBD1 is untestable without DNA. In germline, CDR1 is SQVTM, CDR2 ANQGSEA. The CDR3 sequence is 11 residues long. CDR3 amino acids: CSGSGSNEAFF.

V usage is TRBV19 and J usage is TRBJ2-1. The germline V gene encodes CDR1 LNHDA and CDR2 SQIVND (reference sequence). There are 16 residues in the CDR3. The CDR3 loop is CASSKNRQGSYNEQFF.

J is TRBJ1-2 and V is TRBV12-3 or TRBV12-4; as DNA is missing, the TRBD1 call by TCRdb cannot be tested. The CDR3 runs 16 residues. CDR3 protein: CASSLASRVPLYGYTF.

The chain is built from TRBV19 and TRBJ2-3; checking the TCRdb D call of TRBD2 is not possible without DNA. Germline-derived CDR1 and CDR2 are LNHDA and SQIVND (reference sequence). The CDR3 is 14 amino acids. CDR3 in amino acids: CASRRSGGPDTQYF.

The V call is TRBV7-9, the J call TRBJ2-7; TCRdb lists TRBD2, though no DNA is available to test this call. The CDR3 is made up of 17 amino acids. The V gene's germline CDR1 is SEHNR and CDR2 FQNEAQ (reference sequence). The CDR3 sequence is CASSPSLRGGSSYEQYF. The variable domain in full, with the rest retrieved from reference TRBV7-9 and TRBJ2-7, is DTGVSQNPRHKITKRGQNVTFRCDPISEHNRLYWYRQTLGQGPEFLTYFQNEAQLEKSRLLSDRFSAERPKGSFSTLEIQRTEQGDSAMYLCASSPSLRGGSSYEQYFGPGTRLTVT.

The rearrangement joins TRBV5-1 to TRBJ1-1; the TCRdb D gene call, TRBD1, has no DNA to confirm it. Germline-derived CDR1 and CDR2 are SGHRS and YFSETQ. The CDR3 sequence is 16 residues long. The CDR3 here is CASSLDPGTVNTEAFF. The variable domain in full, with the rest retrieved from reference TRBV5-1 and TRBJ1-1, is KAGVTQTPRYLIKTRGQQVTLSCSPISGHRSVSWYQQTPGQGLQFLFEYFSETQRNKGNFPGRFSGRQFSNSRSEMNVSTLELGDSALYLCASSLDPGTVNTEAFFGQGTRLTVV.

This chain links TRBV3-1 with TRBJ1-2; TCRdb returns TRBD1, unconfirmable since there is no DNA. Germline lookup yields CDR1 LGHDT and CDR2 YNNKEL (reference sequence). The CDR3 extends over 16 amino acids. The CDR3: CASSQGGVWTNYGYTF.

CDR3 loop: CASSLGRVGRRDIDTQYF. The chain combines TRBV11-2 with TRBJ2-3; no DNA is available, so the TRBD1 call from TCRdb remains unchecked. This CDR3 region has 18 residues. CDR1 and CDR2 (germline): SGHAT, FQNNGV. The variable domain in full, with the rest retrieved from reference TRBV11-2 and TRBJ2-3, is EAGVAQSPRYKIIEKRQSVAFWCNPISGHATLYWYQQILGQGPKLLIQFQNNGVVDDSQLPKDRFSAERLKGVDSTLKIQPAKLEDSAVYLCASSLGRVGRRDIDTQYFGPGTRLTVL.

This chain connects TRBV14 to TRBJ2-1; TCRdb lists TRBD1, though no DNA is available to test this call. The V gene's germline CDR1 is SGHDN and CDR2 FVKESK. The CDR3 loop spans 14 amino acids. The CDR3 is CASSQLLGGWEQFF.

J is TRBJ2-3 and V is TRBV12-3 or TRBV12-4; without DNA, the TCRdb call of TRBD1 cannot be checked. CDR3 length equals 15 residues. The CDR3 here is CASRPDSYTTDTQYF.

The chain combines TRBV7-9 with TRBJ2-7. CDR3 length: 16 residues. Per the germline V gene, CDR1 is SEHNR and CDR2 is FQNEAQ (reference sequence). CDR3 protein: CASSYNPTRILGEQYF.

The rearrangement links TRBV5-1 to TRBJ2-1; the TCRdb D gene call, TRBD2, has no DNA to confirm it. The CDR3 has 15 residues. The germline gives CDR1 SGHRS, CDR2 YFSETQ. This chain's CDR3 is CASSLGLAGKSEQFF.

V is TRBV12-3 or TRBV12-4 and J is TRBJ1-4; TCRdb lists TRBD1, though no DNA is available to test this call. This CDR3 contains 14 residues. The CDR3 reads CASSLVGGRKKLFF.

This rearrangement joins TRBV12-3 or TRBV12-4 to TRBJ2-2. The CDR3 sequence is 16 residues long. The chain's CDR3 is CASSFQLDTNTGELFF.

The chain has TRBV20-1 and TRBJ2-7; lacking DNA, the TRBD1 call made by TCRdb goes unchecked. Germline assignment: CDR1 DFQATT and CDR2 SNEGSKA (reference sequence). There are 14 residues in the CDR3. CDR3 protein: CSAQQTGTNYEQYF.

J is TRBJ2-5 and V is TRBV20-1; TCRdb names TRBD1, which stays unverified in the absence of DNA. Germline V gives CDR1 DFQATT, CDR2 SNEGSKA (reference sequence). This CDR3 spans 17 amino acids. The chain's CDR3 is CSARARPWTGLLETQYF.

V is TRBV5-1 and J is TRBJ2-5; the TCRdb call, TRBD1, lacks DNA for checking. Per germline, CDR1 SGHRS and CDR2 YFSETQ. The CDR3 runs 15 residues. CDR3 sequence reads: CASSLRGGVSETQYF.

The chain couples TRBV5-6 to TRBJ2-3; checking the TCRdb D call of TRBD1 is not possible without DNA. CDR3 length: 15 residues. CDR1 and CDR2 (germline): SGHDT, YYEEEE. This chain's CDR3 is CASSFRGAFVYTQYF. Full variable domain (remainder filled in from reference TRBV5-6 and TRBJ2-3): DAGVTQSPTHLIKTRGQQVTLRCSPKSGHDTVSWYQQALGQGPQFIFQYYEEEERQRGNFPDRFSGHQFPNYSSELNVNALLLGDSALYLCASSFRGAFVYTQYFGPGTRLTVL.

The rearrangement links TRBV6-1 to TRBJ2-3; the D call of TRBD2 rests on TCRdb alone, since no DNA is present to check it. CDR3 length: 15 residues. The germline gives CDR1 MNHNS, CDR2 SASEGT. CDR3 in amino acids: CASRGGLAGKDTQYF.

The chain employs TRBV4-2 and TRBJ2-3; TCRdb's D call of TRBD2 is untestable without DNA. CDR3 size: 16 residues. Germline lookup yields CDR1 LGHNA and CDR2 YNFKEQ. The CDR3 sequence: CASRISSGGSTDTQYF.

This rearrangement joins TRBV7-6 to TRBJ1-2; TCRdb proposes TRBD1, but this gene call is untestable without DNA. Germline CDR1 SGHVS, CDR2 FNYEAQ. The CDR3 loop spans 15 amino acids. CDR3: CASSLAYRGKAGYTF. Together with reference TRBV7-6 and TRBJ1-2, the CDR3 gives the full variable domain: GAGVSQSPRYKVTKRGQDVALRCDPISGHVSLYWYRQALGQGPEFLTYFNYEAQQDKSGLPNDRFSAERPEGSISTLTIQRTEQRDSAMYRCASSLAYRGKAGYTFGSGTRLTVV.

V is TRBV19 and J is TRBJ2-6; TCRdb returns TRBD1, unconfirmable since there is no DNA. CDR1 is LNHDA, CDR2 SQIVND, per germline (reference sequence). The CDR3 is made up of 19 amino acids. The chain's CDR3 is CASTKRGGQGASGANVLTF. Using reference TRBV19 and TRBJ2-6 for the parts outside the CDR3, the full variable domain is DGGITQSPKYLFRKEGQNVTLSCEQNLNHDAMYWYRQDPGQGLRLIYYSQIVNDFQKGDIAEGYSVSREKKESFPLTVTSAQKNPTAFYLCASTKRGGQGASGANVLTFGAGSRLTVL.

This chain connects TRBV7-9 to TRBJ2-5. This CDR3 is built from 12 residues. In germline, CDR1 is SEHNR, CDR2 FQNEAQ (reference sequence). The CDR3 is CASSWEGGTQYF.

The rearrangement links TRBV7-2 to TRBJ1-1; with no DNA, the TCRdb D assignment of TRBD1 cannot be verified. CDR1 and CDR2 (germline): SGHTA, FQGNSA. CDR3 length equals 14 residues. The CDR3 reads CASSRQGSSTEAFF.